A selection of T cell receptor beta chains follows, all from one sample in a study of long-term antiretroviral therapy in people with HIV. Measured with immunoSEQ multiplex PCR; TCRdb has only the in-frame clones, and not every one. The data hold about 22,000 clones, with approximately 76% observed a single time. This material consisted of unsorted PBMCs, taken around 1.8 years before starting antiretroviral therapy. Receptors originate from a woman aged 40 to 50 with HIV. CDR3s include the opening cysteine and the closing phenylalanine or tryptophan. Each record gives: D gene, clone size, J gene, V gene, CDR3 DNA, CDR3 protein. A D gene is named only where the DNA matches it firmly. Not all rows give a size; the values are once, few, many and, for expanded clones, a class.

-,-,TRBJ1-1,TRBV6-6,TGTGCCAGCGGGGATGTGAACACTGAAGCTTTCTTT,CASGDVNTEAFF
TRBD2,-,TRBJ2-3,TRBV11-2,TGTGCCAGCAGCTTAGTTCGCGGGGGGGCCAGCGATACGCAGTATTTT,CASSLVRGGASDTQYF
TRBD2,few,TRBJ2-1,TRBV7-9,TGTGCCAGCAGCGAAGGGGGACTAGCGGGAGGCGGCAATGAGCAGTTCTTC,CASSEGGLAGGGNEQFF
-,-,TRBJ1-1,TRBV7-9,TGTGCCAGCAGCCACACAACCGCCACTGAAGCTTTCTTT,CASSHTTATEAFF
TRBD2,-,TRBJ2-2,TRBV7-9,TGTGCCAGCAGCTTCCGACCGGGTAGCGGGGACACCGGGGAGCTGTTTTTT,CASSFRPGSGDTGELFF
TRBD1,-,TRBJ1-5,TRBV19,TGTGCCAGTAGTACACCTCGGGACAGACATCAGCCCCAGCATTTT,CASSTPRDRHQPQHF
-,-,TRBJ1-2,TRBV4-2,TGTGCCAGCAGCCAAGGGCAGGGAACCTATGGCTACACCTTC,CASSQGQGTYGYTF
TRBD1,-,TRBJ2-4,TRBV30,TGTGCCTGGACCGGGACAGGTTCGGTGCACTTC,CAWTGTGSVHF
-,-,TRBJ2-1,TRBV5-6,TGTGCCAGCAGCTTGGAAGCAGGGGAGCAGTTCTTC,CASSLEAGEQFF
-,-,TRBJ2-7,TRBV11-2,TGTGCCAGCAGCATCCAGTACGAGCAGTACTTC,CASSIQYEQYF
-,-,TRBJ2-7,TRBV9,TGTGCCAGCAGCGTAGAGGACGCTGCCTACGAGCAGTACTTC,CASSVEDAAYEQYF
TRBD2,few,TRBJ2-2,TRBV7-2,TGTGCCAGCAGCCCCACTAGCGGGGGGGCAAACGGGGAGCTGTTTTTT,CASSPTSGGANGELFF
TRBD1,-,TRBJ2-5,TRBV5-1,TGCGCCAGCAGCTTGGGACAGGGGATCCAAGAGACCCAGTACTTC,CASSLGQGIQETQYF